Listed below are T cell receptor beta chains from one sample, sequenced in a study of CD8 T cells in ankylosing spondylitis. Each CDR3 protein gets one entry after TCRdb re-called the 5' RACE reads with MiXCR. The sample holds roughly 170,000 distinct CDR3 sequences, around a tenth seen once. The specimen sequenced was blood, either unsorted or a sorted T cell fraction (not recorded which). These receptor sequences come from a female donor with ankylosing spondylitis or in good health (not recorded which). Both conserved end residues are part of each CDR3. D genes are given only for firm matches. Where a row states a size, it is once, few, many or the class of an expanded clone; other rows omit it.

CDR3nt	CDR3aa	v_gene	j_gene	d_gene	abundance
TGCGCCAGCAGCTTGGAAGCGGGAGGGCCGAATGAGCAGTTCTTC	CASSLEAGGPNEQFF	TRBV5-1	TRBJ2-1	TRBD2	-
TGTGCCAGCAGCTCCGCGGATGATCAGCCCCAGCATTTT	CASSSADDQPQHF	TRBV5-6	TRBJ1-5	-	few
TGTGCCACCAGGGTAGTCAATGAGCAGTTCTTC	CATRVVNEQFF	TRBV6-2/TRBV6-3	TRBJ2-1	-	many
TGTGCCAGCAGCCCAGGTCCCCCCCCTCAGTTCTTC	CASSPGPPPQFF	TRBV11-2	TRBJ2-1	-	-
TGTGCCAGCTCAGGGATCGGGGAGCTGTTTTTT	CASSGIGELFF	TRBV2	TRBJ2-2	-	few
TGTGCCGTAGGGATGGACGGATACAATGAGCAGTTCTTC	CAVGMDGYNEQFF	TRBV10-3	TRBJ2-1	-	many
TGCGCCAGCAGCTTGTATTCCCTAGAGGGTGAGCAGTTCTTC	CASSLYSLEGEQFF	TRBV5-1	TRBJ2-1	-	-
TGTGCCAGCAGTTACGAGTCAAACACCTACGAGCAGTACTTC	CASSYESNTYEQYF	TRBV6-5	TRBJ2-7	-	few
TGTGCCAGCAGCTTAGTGAGACTAGGGGCCTACAATGAGCAGTTCTTC	CASSLVRLGAYNEQFF	TRBV7-8	TRBJ2-1	-	-
TGCGCCAGCAGCCAAGATAGAGGACAGGTGAATTCACCCCTCCACTTT	CASSQDRGQVNSPLHF	TRBV4-3	TRBJ1-6	TRBD1	few
TGCAGCGTTGGAGAGCAGTTCTTC	CSVGEQFF	TRBV29-1	TRBJ2-1	-	many
TGTGCCAGCAGCAAAACTAGCGGGAGCTACAATGAGCAGTTCTTC	CASSKTSGSYNEQFF	TRBV6-1	TRBJ2-1	TRBD2	-
TGTGCCAGTAGTCCTCCGCCGGGACAGGGGGCATGGAATGAGCAGTTCTTC	CASSPPPGQGAWNEQFF	TRBV19	TRBJ2-1	TRBD1	few
TGTGCCAGCAGTCCGGGACTTAGGGGTCAGCCCCAGCATTTT	CASSPGLRGQPQHF	TRBV27	TRBJ1-5	-	few
TGTGCCAGCAGCTTAGCCGGCTATGGCTACACCTTC	CASSLAGYGYTF	TRBV7-9	TRBJ1-2	-	many
TGTGCCAGCAGTTTTCGTCATGGGGGGGGATATTACGAGCAGTACTTC	CASSFRHGGGYYEQYF	TRBV27	TRBJ2-7	TRBD2	-
TGCGCCAGCAGCCATGAACTAGCGTTCGGCCGGTCTGCGAACACCGGGGAGCTGTTTTTT	CASSHELAFGRSANTGELFF	TRBV4-3	TRBJ2-2	TRBD2	-
TGTGCCAGCAGCCTTCTAGCGGGAGGGGAAAATGAGCAGTTCTTC	CASSLLAGGENEQFF	TRBV9	TRBJ2-1	TRBD2	few
TGTGCCTGGGGAGTTCCTTGGGTGGCCACCGGGGAGCTGTTTTTT	CAWGVPWVATGELFF	TRBV30	TRBJ2-2	-	-
TGCGCCAGCAGCCAAGCCAGGTTGACGGAGGGGGACCCCTACGAGCAGTACTTC	CASSQARLTEGDPYEQYF	TRBV4-1	TRBJ2-7	-	-
TGTGCCAGCAGCCGACAAATCAATGAGCAGTTCTTC	CASSRQINEQFF	TRBV7-9	TRBJ2-1	-	few
TGCGCCAGCATGTCGACCGATTTTAGAATGAACACTGAAGCTTTCTTT	CASMSTDFRMNTEAFF	TRBV5-1	TRBJ1-1	-	few
TGTGCCACCAGCACCGGTGAGGCCGAGCAGTACTTC	CATSTGEAEQYF	TRBV15	TRBJ2-7	-	-
TGTGCCAGCTCACCAGGGTATAGCGGGAGCGGGGACCCCTACAATGAGCAGTTCTTC	CASSPGYSGSGDPYNEQFF	TRBV18	TRBJ2-1	TRBD2	few
TGTGCCAGCAGCCTCGGGGAGAGTATGGTTTTTGGGGCAAATGAGCAGTTCTTC	CASSLGESMVFGANEQFF	TRBV11-2	TRBJ2-1	-	many
TGTGCCAGCAGTTTAGGGGTTTGGACCTACGAGCAGTACTTC	CASSLGVWTYEQYF	TRBV6-5	TRBJ2-7	-	many
TGTGCCAGCAGCTTACTTTCGACAGGGAATACAGATACGCAGTATTTT	CASSLLSTGNTDTQYF	TRBV7-9	TRBJ2-3	TRBD1	many
TGTGCCAGCAGTTACGGCGGGAGGGCCCAAGATACGCAGTATTTT	CASSYGGRAQDTQYF	TRBV6-5	TRBJ2-3	TRBD2	few
TGCAGTGCGCCCTCTCCGGGGGCGATTTACGAGCAGTACTTC	CSAPSPGAIYEQYF	TRBV20-1	TRBJ2-7	-	few
TGTGCCAGCAGTGACACCCCCACCAACAATGAGCAGTTCTTC	CASSDTPTNNEQFF	TRBV25-1	TRBJ2-1	-	-
TGTGCCACCAGCAGAGATTGGGGCAATGAGCAGTTCTTC	CATSRDWGNEQFF	TRBV15	TRBJ2-1	-	-
TGTGCCAGCAGCCTAGGACCAACCATAAACTACGAGCAGTACTTC	CASSLGPTINYEQYF	TRBV27	TRBJ2-7	-	few
TGCGCCAGCAGCCTAGGCCGACTAGCGGACGAGCAGTACTTC	CASSLGRLADEQYF	TRBV5-1	TRBJ2-7	TRBD2	-
TGTGCCAGCAGCCCAAGCGACGGGAAAGGCTACACCTTC	CASSPSDGKGYTF	TRBV11-2	TRBJ1-2	-	many
TGTGCCATCAGAGATAGCAATCAGCCCCAGCATTTT	CAIRDSNQPQHF	TRBV10-3	TRBJ1-5	-	few
TGTGCCAGCAGTGCCTTTGCCTCCTACAATGAGCAGTTCTTC	CASSAFASYNEQFF	TRBV25-1	TRBJ2-1	-	few
TGTGCCGGCCGGACAGGGTTGGGAGACCTTACTGAAGCTTTCTTT	CAGRTGLGDLTEAFF	TRBV2	TRBJ1-1	TRBD1	few
TGTGCCAGCATCCTCGGCAGGACAGCTTTATACAATGAGCAGTTCTTC	CASILGRTALYNEQFF	TRBV7-9	TRBJ2-1	-	-
TGCGCCAGCAGCCAAGATTATTGGGGAGGTAGCAATCAGCCCCAGCATTTT	CASSQDYWGGSNQPQHF	TRBV4-3	TRBJ1-5	-	few
TGCGCCAGCAGCCAAGCGGGGCAGTACACTGAAGCTTTCTTT	CASSQAGQYTEAFF	TRBV4-1	TRBJ1-1	-	few
TGTGCCAGCAGCTACAGGCTAAATCAGCCCCAGCATTTT	CASSYRLNQPQHF	TRBV7-6	TRBJ1-5	-	few
TGTGCCAGCAGGTGGGATAGCGGGAGGGCCCGAGAGACCCAGTACTTC	CASRWDSGRARETQYF	TRBV7-9	TRBJ2-5	TRBD2	many
TGTGCCAGCAGTTCCCTGGCGGGAGGGCCAGGGGCAGATACGCAGTATTTT	CASSSLAGGPGADTQYF	TRBV27	TRBJ2-3	TRBD2	few
TGTGCCAGCAGTTACTCTTCGGGAGTAGGAGAGACCCAGTACTTC	CASSYSSGVGETQYF	TRBV6-5	TRBJ2-5	-	few
TGTGCCAGTAGTATTCGAGGTAGCAATCAGCCCCAGCATTTT	CASSIRGSNQPQHF	TRBV19	TRBJ1-5	-	-
TGCAGCGTCGATGGGACCTCCGGGGAGCTGTTTTTT	CSVDGTSGELFF	TRBV29-1	TRBJ2-2	-	many
TGTGCCAGCAGTGACAGGGGGATAATTTCCTACGAGCAGTACTTC	CASSDRGIISYEQYF	TRBV2	TRBJ2-7	TRBD1	-
TGTGCCAGCAGCTCCCCCCAGGTCCGGACTACGAGCACAGATACGCAGTATTTT	CASSSPQVRTTSTDTQYF	TRBV11-1	TRBJ2-3	-	few
TGTGCCAGCAGCGTCGGAATGTCGAGGACCGGGGAGCTGTTTTTT	CASSVGMSRTGELFF	TRBV9	TRBJ2-2	-	many
TGTGCCAGCAGCAACCAAGATGGGGTTACTGGGGAGCTGTTTTTT	CASSNQDGVTGELFF	TRBV3-1	TRBJ2-2	-	few
TGTGCCAGCAGCTTGGGGCTAGTCCGCTACGAGCAGTACTTC	CASSLGLVRYEQYF	TRBV5-6	TRBJ2-7	-	-
TGTGCCTTCTACCCGGGACTAGTCACAGATACGCAGTATTTT	CAFYPGLVTDTQYF	TRBV30	TRBJ2-3	TRBD2	few
TGTGCCAGCAGTTACTTCGGGGACGAGCAGTACTTC	CASSYFGDEQYF	TRBV6-2/TRBV6-3	TRBJ2-7	-	few
TGTGCCAGCAGCTTACTGTCGACTAGCGCCGAGCAGTACTTC	CASSLLSTSAEQYF	TRBV7-8	TRBJ2-7	TRBD2	-
TGTGCCAGCAGCGTAAGCGGGAGGGCTTACGAGCAGTACTTC	CASSVSGRAYEQYF	TRBV9	TRBJ2-7	TRBD2	few